This TCR beta chain appears in the sequencing data of a study of blood T cell repertoires in COVID-19. Germline assignment: CDR1 SGHRS and CDR2 YFSETQ. V dropped 0 bases and J dropped 4; count of bases not matched to a gene: 8. This CDR3 comprises 16 residues. Clones were read by immunoSEQ multiplex PCR, and TCRdb kept only the in-frame ones, dropping some. Among around 300,000 clones listed, roughly 90% were seen once. The sample taken for sequencing was PBMCs or T cells enriched from blood (not recorded which). The chain has TRBV5-1 and TRBJ2-7; 9 positions agree with TRBD2. The TCR comes from a woman in her twenties or thirties who had recovered from COVID-19. CDR3 nucleotides: TGCGCCAGCAGCTTGGCCGGGACTAGCCATGTATACGAGCAGTACTTC. This sequence encodes CASSLAGTSHVYEQYF.